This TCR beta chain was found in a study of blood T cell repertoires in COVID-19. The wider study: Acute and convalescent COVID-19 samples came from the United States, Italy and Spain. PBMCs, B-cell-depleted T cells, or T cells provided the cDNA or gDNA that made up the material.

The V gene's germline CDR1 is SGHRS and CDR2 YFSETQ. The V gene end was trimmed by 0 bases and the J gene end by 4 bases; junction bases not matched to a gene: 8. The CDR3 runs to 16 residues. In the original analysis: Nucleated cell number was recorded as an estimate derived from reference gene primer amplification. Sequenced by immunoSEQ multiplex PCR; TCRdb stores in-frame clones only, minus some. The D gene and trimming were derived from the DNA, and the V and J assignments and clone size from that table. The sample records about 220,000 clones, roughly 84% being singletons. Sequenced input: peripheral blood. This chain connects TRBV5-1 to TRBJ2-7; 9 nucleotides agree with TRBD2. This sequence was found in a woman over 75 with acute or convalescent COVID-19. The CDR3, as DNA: TGCGCCAGCAGCTTGGATCCGCGGGGGGGCACATACGAGCAGTACTTC. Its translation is CASSLDPRGGTYEQYF.